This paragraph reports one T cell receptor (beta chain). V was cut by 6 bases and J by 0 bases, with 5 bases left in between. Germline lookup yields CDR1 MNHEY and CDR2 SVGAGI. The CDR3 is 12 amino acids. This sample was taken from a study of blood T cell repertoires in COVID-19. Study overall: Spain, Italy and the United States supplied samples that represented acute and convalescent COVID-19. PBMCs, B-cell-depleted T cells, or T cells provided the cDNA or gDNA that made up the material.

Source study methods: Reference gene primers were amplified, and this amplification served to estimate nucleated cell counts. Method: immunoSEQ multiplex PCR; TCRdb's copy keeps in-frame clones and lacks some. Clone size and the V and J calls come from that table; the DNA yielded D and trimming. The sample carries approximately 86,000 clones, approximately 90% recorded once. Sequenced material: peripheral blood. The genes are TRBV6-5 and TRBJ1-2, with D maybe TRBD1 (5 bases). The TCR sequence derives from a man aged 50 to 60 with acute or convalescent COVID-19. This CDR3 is CASRQANYGYTF. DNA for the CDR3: TGTGCCAGCAGACAGGCTAACTATGGCTACACCTTC.